The T cell receptor beta chain under discussion was sequenced for a study of T cells after yellow fever vaccination. TCRdb passed the 5' RACE reads through MiXCR, listing each CDR3 protein once. The sample contains roughly 70,000 distinct CDR3 sequences, just under 8% of which appear only once. Trimming cost V 0 bases and J 6 bases; bases outside gene matches: 8. CDR3 size: 17 residues. Germline V gene sequence: CDR1 LGHNA, CDR2 YNFKEQ. The sample consisted of CD8+ T cells sorted from PBMCs, taken on the day of the yellow fever booster vaccination. The TCR comes from a young man who received the YFV17D yellow fever vaccine. This chain uses TRBV4-2 with TRBJ2-2, with 9 bases aligning to TRBD2. CDR3 nucleotides: TGTGCCAGCAGCCAAGATAACGGCGGGAGGGCCCCCGGGGAGCTGTTTTTT. Its protein product is CASSQDNGGRAPGELFF.